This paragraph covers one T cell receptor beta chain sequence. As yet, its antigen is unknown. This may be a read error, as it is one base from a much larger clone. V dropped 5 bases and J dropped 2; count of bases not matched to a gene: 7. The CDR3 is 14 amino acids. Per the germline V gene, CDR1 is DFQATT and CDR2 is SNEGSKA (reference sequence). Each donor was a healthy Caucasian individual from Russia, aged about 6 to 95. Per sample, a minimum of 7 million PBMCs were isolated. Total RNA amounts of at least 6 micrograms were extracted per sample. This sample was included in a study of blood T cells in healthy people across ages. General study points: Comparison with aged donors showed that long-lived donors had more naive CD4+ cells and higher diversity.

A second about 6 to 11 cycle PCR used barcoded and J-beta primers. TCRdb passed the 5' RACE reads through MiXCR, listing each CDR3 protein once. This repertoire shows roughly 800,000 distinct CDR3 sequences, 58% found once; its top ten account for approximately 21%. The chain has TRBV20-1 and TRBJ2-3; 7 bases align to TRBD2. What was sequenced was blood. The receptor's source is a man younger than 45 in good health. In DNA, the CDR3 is TGCAGTGCTGCGGCTAGCGGTGTCACAGATACGCAGTATTTT. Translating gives CSAAASGVTDTQYF.